This T cell receptor beta chain was recovered during a study of cytomegalovirus exposure and HLA in healthy donors. The overall study: In a later analysis, it was reported that the 120 or so validation repertoires had been produced on the same platform as the 550 to 700 repertoires belonging to the first cohort. Study-level findings and limits: Subsequent analysis of the 110 or so validation repertoires found a tendency for first-cohort TCR clusters to co-occur. The study recorded over 150 TCR beta chains that were cytomegalovirus-associated.

To note about this clone: No antigen is known for it.

The V gene's germline CDR1 is MNHEY and CDR2 SVGAGI. The CDR3 length is 14 residues. Trimming left V 4 bases short and J 6 bases short, with 13 bases between. TCRdb's table, derived via immunoSEQ multiplex PCR, lists solely in-frame clones and lacks some. This table holds almost 200,000 clones, about 81% found once. Material: PBMCs. This chain uses TRBV6-5 with TRBJ1-5, with D possibly being TRBD1 (5 bases). The clonotype was recovered from a woman aged 30 to 39 in good health and CMV-seronegative. Written as DNA, the CDR3 is TGTGCCAGCAGTTCCCTTTCGGGGGGTCAGCCCCAGCATTTT. Its translation: CASSSLSGGQPQHF.